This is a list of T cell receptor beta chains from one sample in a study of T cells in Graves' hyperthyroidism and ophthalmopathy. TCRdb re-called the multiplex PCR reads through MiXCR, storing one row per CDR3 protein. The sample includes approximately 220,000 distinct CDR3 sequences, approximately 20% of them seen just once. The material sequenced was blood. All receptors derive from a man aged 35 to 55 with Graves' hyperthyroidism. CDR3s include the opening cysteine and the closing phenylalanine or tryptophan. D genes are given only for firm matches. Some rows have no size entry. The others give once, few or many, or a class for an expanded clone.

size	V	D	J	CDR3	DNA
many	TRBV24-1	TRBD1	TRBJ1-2	CATSAGGAYGYTF	TGTGCCACCAGTGCAGGGGGCGCATATGGCTACACCTTC
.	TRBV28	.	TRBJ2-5	CASRGTGRETQYF	TGTGCCAGCAGAGGTACAGGGAGGGAGACCCAGTACTTC
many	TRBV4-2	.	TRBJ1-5	CASSQPAGDPFDQPQHF	TGTGCCAGCAGCCAACCCGCGGGGGATCCTTTCGATCAGCCCCAGCATTTT
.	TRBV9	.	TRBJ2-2	CASSKEGSSNTGELFF	TGTGCCAGCAGCAAAGAAGGTAGTTCTAACACCGGGGAGCTGTTTTTT
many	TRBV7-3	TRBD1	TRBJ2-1	CASSPGQGKYNEQFF	TGTGCCAGCAGTCCCGGACAGGGCAAGTACAATGAGCAGTTCTTC
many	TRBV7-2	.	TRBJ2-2	CASSPLVGELFF	TGTGCCAGCAGCCCGTTGGTTGGGGAGCTGTTTTTT
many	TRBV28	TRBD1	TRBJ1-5	CASSRQGEVPQHF	TGTGCCAGCAGCCGACAGGGGGAGGTGCCCCAGCATTTT
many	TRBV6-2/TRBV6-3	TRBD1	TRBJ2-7	CASSSQGTGPYEQYF	TGTGCCAGCAGCTCCCAGGGGACAGGGCCCTACGAGCAGTACTTC
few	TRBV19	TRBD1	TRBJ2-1	CASRRDRVYNEQFF	TGTGCCAGCCGAAGGGACAGAGTCTACAATGAGCAGTTCTTC
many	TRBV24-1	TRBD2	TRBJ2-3	CATSLSGLAGEVSTDTQYF	TGTGCCACCAGTCTATCGGGACTAGCGGGGGAAGTTAGCACAGATACGCAGTATTTT
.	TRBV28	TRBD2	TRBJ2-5	CASSLMASGGEETQYF	TGTGCCAGCAGTTTAATGGCTAGCGGGGGGGAAGAGACCCAGTACTTC
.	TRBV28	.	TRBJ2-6	CASSSKGANVLTF	TGTGCCAGCAGTTCAAAAGGGGCCAACGTCCTGACTTTC
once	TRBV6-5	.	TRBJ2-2	CASSHSIRVTGELFF	TGTGCCAGCAGTCACTCTATCAGGGTTACCGGGGAGCTGTTTTTT
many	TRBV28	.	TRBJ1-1	CASSLGREEAFF	TGTGCCAGCAGTTTGGGCCGGGAAGAAGCTTTCTTT
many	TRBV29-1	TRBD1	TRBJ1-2	CSTPGQGGGYTF	TGCAGCACGCCGGGACAGGGGGGTGGCTACACCTTC
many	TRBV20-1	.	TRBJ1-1	CSAAHRVRTEAFF	TGCAGTGCCGCGCACAGGGTTCGGACTGAAGCTTTCTTT
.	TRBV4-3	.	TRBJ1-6	CASSQDSAYNSPLHF	TGCGCCAGCAGCCAAGATTCCGCCTATAATTCACCCCTCCACTTT
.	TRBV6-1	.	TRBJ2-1	CASSRGANNEQFF	TGTGCCAGCAGTAGGGGAGCAAACAATGAGCAGTTCTTC
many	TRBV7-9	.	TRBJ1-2	CASSLGQTASSYTF	TGTGCCAGCAGCTTGGGTCAGACCGCCTCAAGCTACACCTTC
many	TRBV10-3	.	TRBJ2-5	CAIRQGQQETQYF	TGTGCCATCAGACAGGGCCAGCAAGAGACCCAGTACTTC
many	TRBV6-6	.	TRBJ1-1	CASSYSPDENTEAFF	TGTGCCAGCAGTTACTCCCCCGACGAGAACACTGAAGCTTTCTTT
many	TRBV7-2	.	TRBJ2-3	CASSPGWGRDTQYF	TGTGCCAGCAGCCCCGGGTGGGGACGAGATACGCAGTATTTT
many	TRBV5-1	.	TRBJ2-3	CASSYSTSTSTDTQYF	TGCGCCAGCAGCTATTCGACATCAACTAGCACAGATACGCAGTATTTT
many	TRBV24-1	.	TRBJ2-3	CATSRRLAGTSTDTQYF	TGTGCCACCAGTCGACGCCTGGCAGGGACTAGCACAGATACGCAGTATTTT
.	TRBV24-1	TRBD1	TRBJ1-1	CATRTGAYTEAFF	TGTGCCACCAGAACAGGGGCTTACACTGAAGCTTTCTTT
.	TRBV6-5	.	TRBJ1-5	CASSYSRNPQPQHF	TGTGCCAGCAGTTACTCGAGGAATCCCCAGCCCCAGCATTTT
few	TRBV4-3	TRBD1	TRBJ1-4	CASRQQGHTTNEKLFF	TGCGCCAGCAGACAACAGGGGCATACAACTAATGAAAAACTGTTTTTT
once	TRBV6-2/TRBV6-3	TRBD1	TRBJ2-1	CASSPTGDRSHQQFF	TGTGCCAGCAGCCCCACCGGGGACAGGTCCCATCAGCAGTTCTTC
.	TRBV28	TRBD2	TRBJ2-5	CAGSDLTSGGARETQHF	TGTGCCGGCAGCGACCTGACTAGCGGGGGGGCCAGGGAGACCCAGCACTTC
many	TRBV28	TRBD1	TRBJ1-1	CASSTTGTGGTEAFF	TGTGCCAGCAGTACCACCGGGACAGGGGGCACTGAAGCTTTCTTT
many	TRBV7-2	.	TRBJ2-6	CASSSVGGSGANVLTF	TGTGCCAGCAGCTCCGTGGGAGGCTCTGGGGCCAACGTCCTGACTTTC
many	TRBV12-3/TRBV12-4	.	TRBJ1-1	CASSIQGGSTEAFF	TGTGCCAGCAGTATACAGGGTGGTTCCACTGAAGCTTTCTTT
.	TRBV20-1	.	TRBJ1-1	CSASGGTEAFF	TGCAGTGCTTCGGGGGGGACTGAAGCTTTCTTT
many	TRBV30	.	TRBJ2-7	CAWSIGSYEQYF	TGTGCCTGGAGTATTGGGAGTTACGAGCAGTACTTC
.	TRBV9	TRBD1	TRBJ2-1	CASGSWTGLDEQFF	TGTGCCAGCGGGTCTTGGACAGGGCTGGATGAGCAGTTCTTC
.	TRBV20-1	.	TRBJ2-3	CSARNQRSTDTQYF	TGCAGTGCTAGGAACCAGCGGAGCACAGATACGCAGTATTTT
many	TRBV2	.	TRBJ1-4	CASITDLRQEKLFF	TGTGCCAGCATTACGGACCTGAGACAGGAAAAACTGTTTTTT
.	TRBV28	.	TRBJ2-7	CASRKRELYEQYF	TGTGCCAGCAGAAAGAGGGAACTCTACGAGCAGTACTTC
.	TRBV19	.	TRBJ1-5	CASSIDQRGNQPQHF	TGTGCCAGTAGTATAGATCAGAGAGGCAATCAGCCCCAGCATTTT
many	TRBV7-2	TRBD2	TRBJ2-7	CASSLGTRVHEQYF	TGTGCCAGCAGCTTAGGGACTAGAGTTCACGAGCAGTACTTC
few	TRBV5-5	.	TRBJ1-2	CASSLAVDGYTF	TGTGCCAGCAGCTTGGCCGTGGATGGCTACACCTTC
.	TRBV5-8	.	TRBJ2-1	CASTSHEQFF	TGTGCCAGCACATCCCATGAGCAGTTCTTC
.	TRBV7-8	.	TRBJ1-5	CASSLAQVYQPQHF	TGTGCCAGCAGCTTAGCGCAGGTTTATCAGCCCCAGCATTTT